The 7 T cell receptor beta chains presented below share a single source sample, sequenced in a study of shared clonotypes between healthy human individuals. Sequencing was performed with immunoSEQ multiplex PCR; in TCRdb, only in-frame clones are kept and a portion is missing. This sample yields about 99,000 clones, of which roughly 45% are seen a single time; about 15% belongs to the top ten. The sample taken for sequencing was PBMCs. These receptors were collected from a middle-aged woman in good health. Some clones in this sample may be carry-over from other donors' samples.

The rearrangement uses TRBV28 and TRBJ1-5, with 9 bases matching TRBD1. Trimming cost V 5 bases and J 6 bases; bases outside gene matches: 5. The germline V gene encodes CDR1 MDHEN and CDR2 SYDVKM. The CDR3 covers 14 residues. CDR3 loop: CASSTDRGRQPQHF. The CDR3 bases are TGTGCCAGCAGTACGGACAGGGGACGTCAGCCCCAGCATTTT.

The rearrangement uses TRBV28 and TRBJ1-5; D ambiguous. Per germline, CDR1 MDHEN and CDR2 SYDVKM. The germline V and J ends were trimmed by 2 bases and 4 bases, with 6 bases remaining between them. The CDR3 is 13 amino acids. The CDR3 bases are TGTGCCAGCAGTTTAGACGAAAATCAGCCCCAGCATTTT. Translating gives CASSLDENQPQHF.

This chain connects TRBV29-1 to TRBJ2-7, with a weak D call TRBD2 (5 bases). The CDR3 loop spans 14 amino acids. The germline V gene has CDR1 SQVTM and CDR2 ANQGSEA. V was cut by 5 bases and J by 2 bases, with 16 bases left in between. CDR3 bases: TGCAGCGTTAGGTTCCTAGCCGGGACCTACGAGCAGTACTTC. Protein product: CSVRFLAGTYEQYF.

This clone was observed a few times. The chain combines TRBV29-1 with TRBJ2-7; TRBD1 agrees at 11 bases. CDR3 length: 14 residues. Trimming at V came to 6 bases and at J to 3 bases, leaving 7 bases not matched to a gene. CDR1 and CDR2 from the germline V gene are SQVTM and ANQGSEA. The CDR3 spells CSVPTGTGGYEQYF. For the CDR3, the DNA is TGCAGCGTCCCAACCGGGACAGGGGGCTACGAGCAGTACTTC.

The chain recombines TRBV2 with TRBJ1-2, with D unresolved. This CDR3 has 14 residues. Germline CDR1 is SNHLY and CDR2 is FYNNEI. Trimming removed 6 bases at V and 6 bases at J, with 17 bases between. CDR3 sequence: CASSNPWATDGYTF. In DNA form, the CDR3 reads TGTGCCAGCAGCAATCCATGGGCGACGGATGGCTACACCTTC.

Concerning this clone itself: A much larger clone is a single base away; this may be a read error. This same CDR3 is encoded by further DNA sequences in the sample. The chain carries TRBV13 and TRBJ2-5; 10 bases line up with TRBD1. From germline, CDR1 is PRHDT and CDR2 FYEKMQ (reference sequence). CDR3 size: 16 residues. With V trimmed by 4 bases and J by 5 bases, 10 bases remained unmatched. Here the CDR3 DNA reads TGTGCCAGCAGCTCCCACCGGGACAGGGGCAGGGAGACCCAGTACTTC. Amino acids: CASSSHRDRGRETQYF.

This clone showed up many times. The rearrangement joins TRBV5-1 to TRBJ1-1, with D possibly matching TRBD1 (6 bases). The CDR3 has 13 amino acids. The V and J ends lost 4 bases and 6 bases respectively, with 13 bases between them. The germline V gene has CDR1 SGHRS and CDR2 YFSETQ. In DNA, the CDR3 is TGCGCCAGCAGCAAGCAGGGGAGTCCTGAAGCTTTCTTT. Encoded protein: CASSKQGSPEAFF.